These 4 T cell receptor beta chains share one sample of origin, sequenced in a study of blood T cell repertoires in COVID-19. The table came from immunoSEQ multiplex PCR; TCRdb's copy has only in-frame clones and leaves some out. The table lists some 130,000 clones, less than 80% of them singletons. Sample: peripheral blood. The receptors shown here come from a man between 60 and 75 years old with acute or convalescent COVID-19.

About this clone: A read error is possible here, since a much larger clone lies one base away. Other DNA sequences within the sample encode an identical CDR3. The chain carries TRBV7-3 and TRBJ2-2, with D perhaps TRBD2 (5 bases). The germline CDR1 and CDR2 sequences are SGHTA and FQGTGA. The V end was cut by 2 bases, the J end by 1 base, with 8 bases between. The CDR3 is 15 amino acids. The CDR3 loop is CASSLDSVNTGELFF. The CDR3 bases are TGTGCCAGCAGCTTAGATAGCGTGAACACCGGGGAGCTGTTTTTT.

The rearrangement links TRBV18 to TRBJ2-1; TRBD2 aligns across 7 bases. V lost 7 bases, J lost 3 bases, and 6 bases stayed unmatched. The CDR3 contains 14 residues. Germline V gene sequence: CDR1 KGHSH, CDR2 LQKENI. CDR3 DNA sequence: TGTGCCAGCTACATGGCTAGCGGCTACAATGAGCAGTTCTTC. It yields the protein CASYMASGYNEQFF.

This chain uses TRBV6-5 with TRBJ2-7; 7 positions match TRBD1. The ends lost 5 bases at V and 5 bases at J; junction bases unmatched: 12. CDR1 and CDR2 (germline): MNHEY, SVGAGI. The CDR3 spans 15 residues. The CDR3 is CASSPNPTGLNEQYF. The CDR3 coding sequence is TGTGCCAGCAGTCCAAACCCGACAGGGCTTAACGAGCAGTACTTC.

This clone was seen ten or more times. The chain carries TRBV5-6 and TRBJ2-2, with TRBD2 matching 11 bases. V gave up 3 bases and J gave up 5 bases; unmatched junction bases: 9. This CDR3 contains 17 residues. Germline V gives CDR1 SGHDT, CDR2 YYEEEE. CDR3 amino acids: CASSSLAGGTLTGELFF. The CDR3 nucleotides are TGTGCCAGCAGCTCTCTAGCGGGAGGAACCCTAACCGGGGAGCTGTTTTTT. Variable domain in full (rest from reference TRBV5-6 and TRBJ2-2): DAGVTQSPTHLIKTRGQQVTLRCSPKSGHDTVSWYQQALGQGPQFIFQYYEEEERQRGNFPDRFSGHQFPNYSSELNVNALLLGDSALYLCASSSLAGGTLTGELFFGEGSRLTVL.